This T cell receptor (beta chain) was sequenced in a study of beta chain features in type 1 diabetes. Whole-study results and caveats: Shorter TCRB CDR3s, moderately but significantly so, marked every one of the four CD4+ subsets in Type 1 diabetes patients. Sampled from patients, naive, central memory and Treg TCRB repertoires appeared more similar than those sampled from healthy donors. Whether TCRB rearrangement is influenced by HLA type was left unresolved in this analysis.

Expressed TCRB transcripts were sequenced after all isolated RNA was converted to cDNA. The protocol was immunoSEQ multiplex PCR, while the TCRdb copy is restricted to in-frame clones and leaves out a portion. The sample lists around 650,000 clones, around 12% occurring once. The CDR3 is 15 amino acids. The V and J ends lost 2 bases and 1 base respectively, with 11 bases between them. Germline CDR1 is MNHNS and CDR2 is SASEGT. Staining for CD45RO/CCR7/CD25/CD127/CD95/CD27 allowed sorting of CD4+ naive, central memory, regulatory and stem cell-like memory cells. In this sample, this clone turned up a few times. The antigen is not known.

The clonotype originates from a man younger than 40 with type 1 diabetes. Sequencing used naive CD4+ T cells from blood. The gene calls are TRBV6-1 and TRBJ1-2; no firm D call. This CDR3 reads CASSELDYDNYGYTF. The CDR3 region has the DNA TGTGCCAGCAGTGAACTGGACTATGATAACTATGGCTACACCTTC.